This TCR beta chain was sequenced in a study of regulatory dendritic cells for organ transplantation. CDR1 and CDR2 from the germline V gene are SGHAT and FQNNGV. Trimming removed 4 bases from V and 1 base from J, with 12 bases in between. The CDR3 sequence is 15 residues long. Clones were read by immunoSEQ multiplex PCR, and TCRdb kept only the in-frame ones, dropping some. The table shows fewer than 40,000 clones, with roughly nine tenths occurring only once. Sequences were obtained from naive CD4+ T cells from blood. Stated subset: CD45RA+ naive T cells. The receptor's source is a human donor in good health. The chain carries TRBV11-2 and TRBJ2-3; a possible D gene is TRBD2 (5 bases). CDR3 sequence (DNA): TGTGCCAGCAGCTCAGGCGGGCCGGGCACAGATACGCAGTATTTT. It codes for CASSSGGPGTDTQYF.